This T cell receptor beta chain originates from a study of blood T cell repertoires in COVID-19. Per the original data handling: Estimation of nucleated cell counts relied on the amplification of reference gene primers. The table came from immunoSEQ multiplex PCR; TCRdb's copy has only in-frame clones and leaves some out. V, J and clone size are taken as reported in that table, and D and trimming were inferred from the DNA itself. There are 250,000 to 300,000 clones in the sample; around four fifths occur only once, and around 3.9% lies in the top ten. The CDR3 has 14 amino acids. The V segment lost 0 bases and the J segment 13 bases; nucleotides outside the gene matches: 7. Germline V gene data show CDR1 as MNHEY and CDR2 as SVGEGT.

The chain has TRBV6-2 or TRBV6-3 and TRBJ2-2, with TRBD2 matching over 8 bases. Sequencing used PBMCs or T cells enriched from blood (not recorded which). The sequence came from a man aged 25 to 40 with acute COVID-19. This CDR3 reads CASSYSCRGGRLFF. The CDR3 DNA reads TGTGCCAGCAGTTACTCGTGCCGGGGGGGGAGGCTGTTTTTT.